This T cell receptor (beta chain) originates from a study of blood T cell repertoires in COVID-19. Study in general: Whether acute or convalescent, the COVID-19 samples came from the United States, Italy and Spain. PBMCs, B-cell-depleted T cells, or T cells provided the cDNA or gDNA that made up the material.

This CDR3 contains 15 residues. The V gene's germline CDR1 is LGHNA and CDR2 YSLEER. Trimming cost V 0 bases and J 7 bases, with 12 bases left between them. The method was immunoSEQ multiplex PCR; TCRdb's version includes in-frame clones alone and lacks a portion of them. The table includes around 220,000 clones, 84% detected once. J is TRBJ2-2 and V is TRBV4-3; D is perhaps TRBD2 (8 bases). The receptor's source is a middle-aged woman who had recovered from COVID-19. The specimen sequenced was PBMCs or T cells enriched from blood (not recorded which). This CDR3 is CASSQDSGTVGELFF. The CDR3 DNA reads as TGCGCCAGCAGCCAAGATAGCGGGACAGTCGGGGAGCTGTTTTTT.